What follows are 12 T cell receptor beta chains derived from one specimen sequenced in a study of OX40 agonist ivuxolimab in advanced cancers. Assay used: immunoSEQ multiplex PCR; TCRdb lists only in-frame clones, some missing. This sample yields about 64,000 clones, of which approximately 88% are seen a single time; 2% to 3% belongs to the top ten. The sequencing used CD4+ or CD8+ T cells sorted from blood, collected in a trial of the OX40 agonist ivuxolimab. All receptors derive from an adult with an advanced solid tumor such as melanoma, head and neck, liver or kidney cancer.

Of note for this clone: The germline gene is not matched at one end of the junction; a read error may be the cause. The chain uses TRBV7-9 and TRBJ1-1, with D unclear. Germline V gives CDR1 SEHNR, CDR2 FQNEAQ (reference sequence). The length of the CDR3 is 13 residues. CDR3 coding DNA: TGTGCCAGCAGCTTAGCGGTCAACAATGAAGCTTTCTTT. This translates into CASSLAVNNEAFF.

As for this clone: This CDR3 is also generated by other DNA sequences in the sample. The gene calls are TRBV5-1 and TRBJ2-1, with D unresolved. The length of the CDR3 is 14 residues. The V end was cut by 0 bases, the J end by 0 bases, with 4 bases between. CDR1 and CDR2 from the germline V gene are SGHRS and YFSETQ. The CDR3 nucleotides are TGCGCCAGCAGCTTGGACGGCTCCTACAATGAGCAGTTCTTC. It translates to CASSLDGSYNEQFF.

The gene calls are TRBV4-2 and TRBJ2-7; possible D gene TRBD1, 6 bases. CDR3 length: 14 residues. V dropped 5 bases and J dropped 2 bases, with 13 bases sitting between them. Per the germline V gene, CDR1 is LGHNA and CDR2 is YNFKEQ. CDR3: CASSTDRQTYEQYF. CDR3 in DNA: TGTGCCAGCAGCACGGACAGACAGACCTACGAGCAGTACTTC.

The genes are TRBV6-5 and TRBJ1-1; D is uncertain. V was shortened by 7 bases and J by 0 bases, with 3 bases between the two germline ends. Germline CDR1 and CDR2: MNHEY and SVGAGI. CDR3 length equals 11 residues. CDR3 protein: CASMLNTEAFF. The CDR3 region has the DNA TGTGCCAGCATGCTGAACACTGAAGCTTTCTTT.

This clone is a singleton in its sample. V is TRBV6-4 and J is TRBJ2-1; D is possibly TRBD2 (6 bases). The CDR3 is 14 amino acids. Trimming took off 5 bases at V and 4 bases at J, with 12 bases between the two ends. CDR1 is MRHNA, CDR2 SNTAGT, per germline. CDR3 DNA sequence: TGTGCCAGCAGTCGGGACGGGGGATACAATGAGCAGTTCTTC. This translates into CASSRDGGYNEQFF.

This clone has just one count. The genes are TRBV4-3 and TRBJ2-5, with D possibly being TRBD2 (5 bases). This CDR3 comprises 12 residues. From germline, CDR1 is LGHNA and CDR2 YSLEER. V dropped 0 bases and J dropped 7 bases, with 6 bases sitting between them. CDR3 loop: CASSQDRGTQYF. The CDR3 DNA sequence: TGCGCCAGCAGCCAAGACCGGGGGACCCAGTACTTC.

The CDR3 DNA reads TGTGCCAGCAGTGGAGGGGACAGGATCTATGGCTACACCTTC. Its protein product is CASSGGDRIYGYTF. The chain recombines TRBV6-1 with TRBJ1-2, with 8 bases matching TRBD1. CDR1 is MNHNS and CDR2 is SASEGT in the germline V gene. J was trimmed by 4 bases and V by 4 bases; bases with no gene match: 5. The CDR3 length is 14 residues.

In DNA, the CDR3 is TGCGCCAGCAGCTTACGAGGGACGGGCTATGGCTACACCTTC. The encoded protein is CASSLRGTGYGYTF. The rearrangement joins TRBV5-1 to TRBJ1-2; maybe TRBD1 (5 bases). The CDR3 consists of 14 residues. The germline V gene has CDR1 SGHRS and CDR2 YFSETQ. The ends were cut back, 2 bases at V and 4 bases at J, with 12 bases in the middle.

This chain uses TRBV30 with TRBJ1-5; 7 bases align to TRBD1. The CDR3 is 15 amino acids. J gave up 5 bases and V 0 bases, and 7 bases lay outside the gene matches. Looked up from germline, CDR1 is GTSNPN and CDR2 is SVGIG (reference sequence). CDR3 DNA sequence: TGTGCCTGGAGTGTACGGGGACAGTCCGATCAGCCCCAGCATTTT. Its translation: CAWSVRGQSDQPQHF. Full variable domain (outside the CDR3, taken from reference TRBV30 and TRBJ1-5): SQTIHQWPATLVQPVGSPLSLECTVEGTSNPNLYWYRQAAGRGLQLLFYSVGIGQISSEVPQNLSASRPQDRQFILSSKKLLLSDSGFYLCAWSVRGQSDQPQHFGDGTRLSIL.

This clone has only a few counts. The chain recombines TRBV5-1 with TRBJ1-3; the D gene is possibly TRBD1 (6 bases). V gave up 3 bases and J gave up 0 bases, with 13 bases separating them. Germline assignment: CDR1 SGHRS and CDR2 YFSETQ. The CDR3 extends over 16 amino acids. The CDR3 sequence: CASSSTTGSSGNTIYF. The CDR3, as DNA: TGCGCCAGCAGCTCGACAACAGGGTCCTCTGGAAACACCATATATTTT.

CDR3 amino acids: CASSPQGTNEKLFF. In DNA form, the CDR3 reads TGTGCCAGCTCACCACAGGGGACAAATGAAAAACTGTTTTTT. The chain recombines TRBV18 with TRBJ1-4, with a weak D call TRBD1 (6 bases). Trimming removed 1 base from V and 5 bases from J, with 8 bases in between. The CDR3 is 14 amino acids. Germline V gene sequence: CDR1 KGHSH, CDR2 LQKENI.

The chain couples TRBV5-6 to TRBJ2-7; perhaps TRBD2 as D (7 bases). In germline, CDR1 is SGHDT, CDR2 YYEEEE. V lost 6 bases and J lost 1, with 17 bases in between. The CDR3 has 15 amino acids. The CDR3, as DNA: TGTGCCAGCAACCGGAGGGGGGGGACTTCCTACGAGCAGTACTTC. This gives the protein CASNRRGGTSYEQYF. The complete variable domain, with remaining parts taken from reference TRBV5-6 and TRBJ2-7, reads DAGVTQSPTHLIKTRGQQVTLRCSPKSGHDTVSWYQQALGQGPQFIFQYYEEEERQRGNFPDRFSGHQFPNYSSELNVNALLLGDSALYLCASNRRGGTSYEQYFGPGTRLTVT.